This T cell receptor (beta chain) was documented in a study of blood T cell repertoires in COVID-19. The CDR3 has 16 residues. Germline V gene sequence: CDR1 SGHAT, CDR2 FQNNGV. V dropped 1 base and J dropped 0 bases, with 11 bases sitting between them. Per the original methods: Amplifying reference gene primers gave estimates of nucleated cell counts. Assay: immunoSEQ multiplex PCR; the TCRdb copy retains only in-frame clones and omits some. V and J calls plus clone size are reproduced from that table; the DNA served to infer D and trimming. The sample lists about 180,000 clones; about 89% were seen once.

The sequenced material came from peripheral blood. The TCR sequence derives from a man between 18 and 29 years old who had recovered from COVID-19. This rearrangement joins TRBV11-2 to TRBJ2-3, with D possibly being TRBD1 (5 bases). CDR3 loop: CASSLVGRVSTDTQYF. DNA for the CDR3: TGTGCCAGCAGCTTAGTTGGCAGGGTGAGCACAGATACGCAGTATTTT.